This T cell receptor (beta chain) was sequenced for a study of T cells in Graves' hyperthyroidism and ophthalmopathy. Findings and limits, study-wide: A model using 13 V-J features told ophthalmopathy apart from stable hyperthyroidism.

Using RNA transcripts as the source, TCR beta CDR3 regions were amplified. First-round RT-PCR of the TCR CDR3 relied on the HTBI primer set. TCRdb itself ran the multiplex PCR reads through MiXCR, one entry per CDR3 protein. In the table there are around 340,000 distinct CDR3 sequences, 18% of which are singletons. Clinical Activity Scores of at least 3, NOSPECS grades of at least 4 and durations under 3 months characterized ophthalmopathy patients. CDR3 size: 14 residues. The V end lost 7 bases, the J end lost 0 bases, and 13 bases lay between the germline ends. Germline lookup yields CDR1 MNHEY and CDR2 SVGAGI. This clonotype was seen many times. Its antigen is unknown.

The chain couples TRBV6-5 to TRBJ2-7, with D perhaps TRBD1 (6 bases). The specimen sequenced was blood. The TCR comes from a woman in her thirties or forties with Graves' ophthalmopathy. CDR3: CASNTGTNSYEQYF. The CDR3 region has the DNA TGTGCCAGCAATACCGGGACAAACTCCTACGAGCAGTACTTC.